The entry that follows covers one T cell receptor beta chain sequence. This CDR3 has 14 residues. CDR1 and CDR2 (germline): GTSNPN, SVGIG (reference sequence). V trimming: 5 bases; J trimming: 0 bases; junction bases outside the gene matches: 5. This table comes from immunoSEQ multiplex PCR, and its TCRdb copy is limited to in-frame clones, with some not included. The table shows around 80,000 clones, with approximately 78% occurring only once. This sample was included in a study of blood T cell repertoires in COVID-19. The chain carries TRBV30 and TRBJ2-3; 7 positions agree with TRBD2. The clonotype comes from a human donor in a cohort sampled during active COVID-19. The sample was peripheral blood. This chain's CDR3 is CAWSGLTSTDTQYF. In nucleotides, the CDR3 is TGTGCCTGGTCGGGACTAACCAGCACAGATACGCAGTATTTT. The variable domain in full, completed from reference TRBV30 and TRBJ2-3, reads SQTIHQWPATLVQPVGSPLSLECTVEGTSNPNLYWYRQAAGRGLQLLFYSVGIGQISSEVPQNLSASRPQDRQFILSSKKLLLSDSGFYLCAWSGLTSTDTQYFGPGTRLTVL.